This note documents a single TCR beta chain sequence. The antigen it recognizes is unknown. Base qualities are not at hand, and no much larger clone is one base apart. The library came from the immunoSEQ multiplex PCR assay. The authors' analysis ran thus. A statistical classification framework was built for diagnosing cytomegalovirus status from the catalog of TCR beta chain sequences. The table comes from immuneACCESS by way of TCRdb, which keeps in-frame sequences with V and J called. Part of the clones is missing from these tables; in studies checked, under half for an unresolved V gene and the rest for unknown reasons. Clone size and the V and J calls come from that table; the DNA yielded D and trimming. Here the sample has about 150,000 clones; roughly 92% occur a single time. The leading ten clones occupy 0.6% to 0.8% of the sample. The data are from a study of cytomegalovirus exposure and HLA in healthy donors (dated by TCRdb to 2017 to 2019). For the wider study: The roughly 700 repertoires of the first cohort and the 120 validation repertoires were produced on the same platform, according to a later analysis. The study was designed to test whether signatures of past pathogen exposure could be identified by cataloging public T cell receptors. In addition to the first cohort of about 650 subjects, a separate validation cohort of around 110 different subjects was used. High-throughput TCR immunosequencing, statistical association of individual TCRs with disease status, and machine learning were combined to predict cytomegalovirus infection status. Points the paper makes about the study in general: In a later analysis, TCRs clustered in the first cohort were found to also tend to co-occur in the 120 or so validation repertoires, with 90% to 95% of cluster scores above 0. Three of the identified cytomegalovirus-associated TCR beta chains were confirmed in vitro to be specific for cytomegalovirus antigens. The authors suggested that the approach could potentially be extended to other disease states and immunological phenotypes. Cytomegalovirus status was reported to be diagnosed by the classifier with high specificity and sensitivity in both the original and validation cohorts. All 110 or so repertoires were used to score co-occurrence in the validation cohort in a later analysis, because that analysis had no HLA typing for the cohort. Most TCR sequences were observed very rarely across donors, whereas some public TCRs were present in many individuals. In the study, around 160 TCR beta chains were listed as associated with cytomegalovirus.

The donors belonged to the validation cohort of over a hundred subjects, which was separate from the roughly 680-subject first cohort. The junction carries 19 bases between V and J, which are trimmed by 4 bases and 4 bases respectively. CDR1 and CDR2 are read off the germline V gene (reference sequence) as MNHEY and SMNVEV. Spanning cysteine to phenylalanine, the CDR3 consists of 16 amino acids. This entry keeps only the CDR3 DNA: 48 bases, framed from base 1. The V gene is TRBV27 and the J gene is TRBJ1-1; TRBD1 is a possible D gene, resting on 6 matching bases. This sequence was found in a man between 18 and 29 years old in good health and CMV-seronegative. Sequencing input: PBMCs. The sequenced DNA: TGTGCCAGCAGTTCTTATCCTGACAGGCGAGTCACTGAAGCTTTCTTT. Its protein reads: CASSSYPDRRVTEAFF.